These T cell receptor beta chains were read from a single sample in a study of cytomegalovirus exposure and HLA in healthy donors. This table comes from immunoSEQ multiplex PCR, and its TCRdb copy is limited to in-frame clones, with some not included. The repertoire has 150,000 to 160,000 clones, 65% to 90% of them found once; the top ten carry 5% to 7.5%. Input material: PBMCs. All receptors derive from a woman in her forties or fifties in good health and CMV-seropositive. Each CDR3 is given with its conserved first and last residue. The D gene is left open where the match is weak. Clone size is given for some rows only: seen once, a few or many times, or a class if the clone is expanded.

-	TRBV6-1	TRBJ2-2	TRBD1	TGTGCCAGCAGAGTAGGACAGGGAGACACCGGGGAGCTGTTTTTT	CASRVGQGDTGELFF
-	TRBV6-1	TRBJ1-5	TRBD1	TGTGCCAGCAGTTCCGGACAGGGGGACAATCAGCCCCAGCATTTT	CASSSGQGDNQPQHF
-	TRBV6-4	TRBJ1-5	-	TGTGCCAGCAGTGACGTCGACAGAAGGAATCAGCCCCAGCATTTT	CASSDVDRRNQPQHF
once	TRBV30	TRBJ1-1	TRBD1	TGTGCCTGGAGTGCCCAGGGGGCGCAGGAAGCTTTCTTT	CAWSAQGAQEAFF
few	TRBV18	TRBJ1-3	-	TGTGCCAGCTCACCAAGACAGGAGGGAAACACCATATATTTT	CASSPRQEGNTIYF
-	TRBV5-5	TRBJ1-1	-	TGTGCCAGCAGCTTGCAGTGGAGAGACACTGAAGCTTTCTTT	CASSLQWRDTEAFF
-	TRBV14	TRBJ2-6	TRBD1	TGTGCCAGCAGCCAAGGACAGGGGTCTCTCTCTGGGGCCAACGTCCTGACTTTC	CASSQGQGSLSGANVLTF
once	TRBV7-2	TRBJ1-2	-	TGTGCCAGCAGCCCTCAGGGGCCCTATGGCTACACCTTC	CASSPQGPYGYTF
-	TRBV7-9	TRBJ1-5	TRBD1	TGTGCCAGCAGCTTAGCGTCGGGACAGGGGAGGATAGCGAATCAGCCCCAGCATTTT	CASSLASGQGRIANQPQHF
once	TRBV10-1	TRBJ2-7	TRBD2	TGCGCCAGCAGCCCCGGGACTAGCACGTTCAACGAGCAGTACTTC	CASSPGTSTFNEQYF
few	TRBV9	TRBJ2-1	TRBD2	TGTGCCAGCGGACTAGCGGCCGATCCCTCCTACAATGAGCAGTTCTTC	CASGLAADPSYNEQFF
-	TRBV11-2	TRBJ2-1	-	TGTGCCAGCAGCTTAGAGTTTAGGCAGTTCTTC	CASSLEFRQFF
-	TRBV11-2	TRBJ1-4	-	TGTGCCAGCAGCCCCGACAATGAGGAAAAACTGTTTTTT	CASSPDNEEKLFF
-	TRBV6-5	TRBJ2-1	TRBD2	TGTGCCAGCAGTTATCGGGGGGGGTACAATGAGCAGTTCTTC	CASSYRGGYNEQFF
-	TRBV11-2	TRBJ2-3	-	TGTGCCAGCAGCTTAGGGGCCCTAGCTAGCCCCACAGATACGCAGTATTTT	CASSLGALASPTDTQYF
-	TRBV5-4	TRBJ1-3	TRBD1	TGTGCCAGCAGTTTGGGACAGGGCCAAAACACCATATATTTT	CASSLGQGQNTIYF
-	TRBV4-3	TRBJ1-2	TRBD1	TGCGCCAGCAGCCTCGGGACAGGCTTAAACTATGGCTACACCTTC	CASSLGTGLNYGYTF
-	TRBV7-2	TRBJ1-2	TRBD1	TGTGCCAGCAGCTCCGGGACAGGGACCGGTGGCTACACCTTC	CASSSGTGTGGYTF
once	TRBV7-8	TRBJ2-7	-	TGTGCCAGCAGCCTCTGGGACACCCCCTACGAGCAGTACTTC	CASSLWDTPYEQYF
-	TRBV4-1	TRBJ2-6	-	TGCGCCAGCAGCCAAGTTCAGGGCTCTGGGGCCAACGTCCTGACTTTC	CASSQVQGSGANVLTF
once	TRBV29-1	TRBJ2-7	-	TGCAGCGCCTCCCCGGGTCGGCGCGAGCAGTACTTC	CSASPGRREQYF
few	TRBV19	TRBJ1-6	-	TGTGCCAGTACAACCCAAAGGGGGACGAATTCACCCCTCCACTTT	CASTTQRGTNSPLHF
-	TRBV7-2	TRBJ2-7	-	TGTGCCAGCAGCTTAGCGGGGGTCTCAGCGGGCCGACCCAGCTCCTACGAGCAGTACTTC	CASSLAGVSAGRPSSYEQYF
-	TRBV15	TRBJ2-3	TRBD1	TGTGCCACTAAGGGACAGGGGATCCCAGATACGCAGTATTTT	CATKGQGIPDTQYF
-	TRBV7-2	TRBJ2-1	-	TGTGCCAGCAGCCAGTATTTCTCCTACAATGAGCAGTTCTTC	CASSQYFSYNEQFF
-	TRBV29-1	TRBJ1-2	-	TGCAGCGCCGCCGGAGGATCATCGGCTGATGGCTACACCTTC	CSAAGGSSADGYTF
-	TRBV9	TRBJ1-1	-	TGTGCCAGCAGCACGGGGGTGGGGAACACTGAAGCTTTCTTT	CASSTGVGNTEAFF
-	TRBV20-1	TRBJ1-1	-	TGCAGTGCCCGAAAGGGGGTCGAAGCTTTCTTT	CSARKGVEAFF
-	TRBV9	TRBJ2-7	TRBD1	TGTGCCAGCAGCGTAGACCCGGGCAGGGGGGAGCAGTACTTC	CASSVDPGRGEQYF
-	TRBV13	TRBJ1-2	-	TGTGCCAGCAGTCTCAGAGGGGGAAACTATGGCTACACCTTC	CASSLRGGNYGYTF
-	TRBV4-3	TRBJ2-1	TRBD1	TGCGCCAGCCGAAAGGGACAGGGGGATATTAATGAGCAGTTCTTC	CASRKGQGDINEQFF
-	TRBV6-1	TRBJ2-5	-	TGTGCCAGCAGTCTGCGGCCACAGGGTAGGGAGACCCAGTACTTC	CASSLRPQGRETQYF
-	TRBV5-1	TRBJ2-2	TRBD1	TGCGCCAGCAGAGGGACAGGCAACACCGGGGAGCTGTTTTTT	CASRGTGNTGELFF
-	TRBV30	TRBJ2-1	TRBD2	TGTGCCTGGGATAGCGGGGGGTACAATGAGCAGTTCTTC	CAWDSGGYNEQFF
once	TRBV2	TRBJ2-7	TRBD1	TGTGCCAGCAGGCCGGTCCAGGGGGAAGAGCAGTACTTC	CASRPVQGEEQYF
-	TRBV19	TRBJ2-3	TRBD2	TGTGCCAGTAGTATAGATATAATAGCGGGGAGCACAGATACGCAGTATTTT	CASSIDIIAGSTDTQYF
-	TRBV27	TRBJ1-3	-	TGTGCCAGCAGCCCGACACAACGGAGGGACACCATATATTTT	CASSPTQRRDTIYF
few	TRBV30	TRBJ2-7	TRBD2	TGTGCCTGGAGGGGGACTATGTCTTGGGGCGAGCAGTACTTC	CAWRGTMSWGEQYF
few	TRBV6-1	TRBJ2-7	TRBD1	TGTGCCAGCACAGACAGGGGGCTCACCTACGAGCAGTACTTC	CASTDRGLTYEQYF
-	TRBV4-1	TRBJ2-7	TRBD1	TGCGCCAGCGGCCAAGGCCCCGGGACAGGGTTCGAGCAGTACTTC	CASGQGPGTGFEQYF
-	TRBV7-2	TRBJ2-7	TRBD2	TGTGCCAGCAGGGTAGCGGGGGGCTCCTACGAGCAGTACTTC	CASRVAGGSYEQYF
-	TRBV27	TRBJ1-1	TRBD1	TGTGCCAGCAGTTTGGACAGGGGGAACACTGAAGCTTTCTTT	CASSLDRGNTEAFF
-	TRBV6-6	TRBJ1-2	TRBD1	TGTGCCAGCAGTTTTACGGGACAGGGGAGGGACTATGGCTACACCTTC	CASSFTGQGRDYGYTF
few	TRBV5-1	TRBJ1-1	-	TGCGCCAGCAGCCTACAGGAGAACACTGAAGCTTTCTTT	CASSLQENTEAFF
-	TRBV4-3	TRBJ1-6	TRBD1	TGCGCCAGCAGCCAAGAGTGGGACAGCCGATCACCCCTCCACTTT	CASSQEWDSRSPLHF
few	TRBV6-4	TRBJ2-3	TRBD2	TGTGCCAGCAGTGACCCCGGGAGGGGCACAGATACGCAGTATTTT	CASSDPGRGTDTQYF
few	TRBV9	TRBJ2-1	-	TGTGCCAGTAACTCGGAGGTTAACGACAATGAGCAGTTCTTC	CASNSEVNDNEQFF
-	TRBV5-5	TRBJ2-7	TRBD1	TGTGCCAGCAGCTCATGGGACAGATCCTACGAGCAGTACTTC	CASSSWDRSYEQYF
-	TRBV7-2	TRBJ1-2	-	TGTGCCAGCAGCTCGCGGTCCTATGGCTACACCTTC	CASSSRSYGYTF
-	TRBV5-1	TRBJ2-3	-	TGCGCCAGCAGCCAGGGACAAGATACGCAGTATTTT	CASSQGQDTQYF
-	TRBV4-3	TRBJ2-1	TRBD1	TGCGCCAGCAGCCAATCCGGGACAGGGTATGAGCAGTTCTTC	CASSQSGTGYEQFF
once	TRBV9	TRBJ2-7	TRBD1	TGTGCCAGCAGCGGATCCGGGACAGGGGGCTCCCACGAGCAGTACTTC	CASSGSGTGGSHEQYF
-	TRBV5-1	TRBJ2-1	TRBD1	TGCGCCAGCAGATTGGGGGACAGGGCGAATGAGCAGTTCTTC	CASRLGDRANEQFF